A selection of T cell receptor beta chains follows, all from one sample in a study of cytotoxic CD8 clonotypes in ibrutinib-treated CLL. TCRdb keeps only in-frame clones here, not all; method: immunoSEQ multiplex PCR. The sample consists of 150,000 to 250,000 clones, 72% of them appearing once. Here the sequenced sample was PBMCs, taken after 24 months of ibrutinib treatment. Receptors originate from a human donor with chronic lymphocytic leukemia. The CDR3 runs from the conserved cysteine through the conserved F or W. Fields, in order: clone size, V gene, J gene, D gene, CDR3 protein, CDR3 DNA. D genes are given only for firm matches. Clone size is given for some rows only: seen once, a few or many times, or a class if the clone is expanded.

>.|TRBV9|TRBJ1-4|.
CASSRTATNEKLFF
TGTGCCAGCAGTCGGACGGCAACTAATGAAAAACTGTTTTTT
>once|TRBV6-5|TRBJ2-1|.
CASRHQYNEQFF
TGTGCCAGCAGACACCAGTACAATGAGCAGTTCTTC
>.|TRBV15|TRBJ1-2|.
CATSRDRQSGTF
TGTGCCACCAGCAGAGATCGGCAAAGCGGGACCTTC
>few|TRBV18|TRBJ2-3|TRBD2
CASSPPRREGITDTQYF
TGTGCCAGCTCACCACCTCGGCGGGAGGGTATCACAGATACGCAGTATTTT
>once|TRBV7-2|TRBJ1-4|TRBD1
CASSFQGGDEKLFF
TGTGCCAGCAGCTTTCAGGGGGGTGATGAAAAACTGTTTTTT
>.|TRBV7-2|TRBJ2-3|.
CASSLNGQTDTQYF
TGTGCCAGCAGCTTAAATGGACAGACAGATACGCAGTATTTT
>.|TRBV30|TRBJ1-4|.
CAWSVGRINEKLFF
TGTGCCTGGAGTGTGGGACGGATTAATGAAAAACTGTTTTTT
>few|TRBV19|TRBJ2-2|TRBD2
CASSSLGLAGTGELFF
TGTGCCAGTAGTTCCCTGGGACTAGCGGGCACCGGGGAGCTGTTTTTT
>few|TRBV6-5|TRBJ1-5|.
CASSWGEDQPQHF
TGTGCCAGCAGTTGGGGGGAGGATCAGCCCCAGCATTTT
>few|TRBV11-2|TRBJ2-2|TRBD1
CASSYNRGHTGELFF
TGTGCCAGCAGCTATAACAGGGGGCACACCGGGGAGCTGTTTTTT
>few|TRBV7-2|TRBJ2-6|.
CASTQPSGANVLTF
TGTGCCAGCACCCAGCCCTCTGGGGCCAACGTCCTGACTTTC
>.|TRBV12-5|TRBJ1-1|.
CASALEEDTEAFF
TGTGCTAGTGCCCTCGAGGAAGATACTGAAGCTTTCTTT
>.|TRBV4-3|TRBJ2-3|TRBD1
CASSQTTGSTDTQYF
TGCGCCAGCAGCCAGACGACAGGGAGCACAGATACGCAGTATTTT
>few|TRBV7-3|TRBJ2-2|.
CASSPYTGELFF
TGTGCCAGCAGCCCTTACACCGGGGAGCTGTTTTTT
>.|TRBV5-4|TRBJ1-2|.
CASSRGREGYGYTF
TGTGCCAGCAGCCGGGGGAGGGAGGGCTATGGCTACACCTTC
>.|TRBV30|TRBJ2-7|TRBD1
CAWSVPRQGAGEQYF
TGTGCCTGGAGTGTACCCCGACAGGGGGCCGGCGAGCAGTACTTC
>.|TRBV19|TRBJ2-2|TRBD1
CASSRQGTGELFF
TGTGCCAGTAGCAGACAGGGAACCGGGGAGCTGTTTTTT
>.|TRBV6-6|TRBJ1-1|.
CASRHRGTEAFF
TGTGCCAGCAGACACAGAGGCACTGAAGCTTTCTTT
>.|TRBV7-9|TRBJ2-1|.
CASSFSLDRNEQFF
TGTGCCAGCAGCTTCTCCCTTGACCGCAATGAGCAGTTCTTC
>once|TRBV9|TRBJ2-2|.
CASSVRGIANTGELFF
TGTGCCAGCAGCGTACGGGGGATCGCGAACACCGGGGAGCTGTTTTTT
>.|TRBV30|TRBJ2-5|TRBD1
CAWRTGTGFWETQYF
TGTGCCTGGAGGACCGGGACAGGGTTTTGGGAGACCCAGTACTTC
>.|TRBV5-1|TRBJ1-3|.
CASSLALGPSGNTIYF
TGCGCCAGCAGCTTGGCCCTAGGGCCCTCTGGAAACACCATATATTTT
>.|TRBV2|TRBJ1-5|TRBD1
CASSAQTGGSYSNQPQHF
TGTGCCAGCAGTGCCCAGACAGGGGGCTCCTATAGCAATCAGCCCCAGCATTTT
>.|TRBV29-1|TRBJ2-1|.
CSVGLGSEFF
.
>.|TRBV19|TRBJ1-4|TRBD1
CASSRGQSDEKLFF
TGTGCCAGTAGTAGGGGACAGAGTGATGAAAAACTGTTTTTT
>.|TRBV6-6|TRBJ1-4|TRBD1
CASSDTGAPNEKLFF
TGTGCCAGCAGTGACACAGGGGCCCCTAATGAAAAACTGTTTTTT
>few|TRBV9|TRBJ1-1|.
CASSPAVREPEAFF
TGTGCCAGCAGCCCAGCGGTCCGGGAACCTGAAGCTTTCTTT
>.|TRBV5-1|TRBJ2-2|.
CASSLVPAANTGELFF
TGCGCCAGCAGCTTGGTTCCGGCCGCGAACACCGGGGAGCTGTTTTTT
>.|TRBV5-6|TRBJ2-1|.
CASSWDTYNEQFF
TGTGCCAGCAGCTGGGACACTTACAATGAGCAGTTCTTC
>.|TRBV2|TRBJ2-2|.
CASSAIQLPSGELFF
TGTGCCAGCAGTGCGATCCAGCTCCCATCCGGGGAGCTGTTTTTT
>.|TRBV4-1|TRBJ2-7|TRBD2
CASSPLQRAGNYEQYF
TGCGCCAGCAGCCCACTACAGCGAGCGGGGAACTACGAGCAGTACTTC
>.|TRBV28|TRBJ1-2|TRBD1
CASSIPGQVYGYTF
TGTGCCAGCAGTATACCGGGACAGGTCTATGGCTACACCTTC
>few|TRBV10-1|TRBJ2-7|.
CASSDRPIHEQYF
TGCGCCAGCAGTGACCGTCCGATCCACGAGCAGTACTTC